This TCR beta chain was sequenced for a study of T-cell reconstitution after alpha-beta-depleted transplantation in children. This clonotype was recorded at least ten times. V was cut by 1 base and J by 7 bases, with 16 bases left in between. In germline, CDR1 is SGHAT, CDR2 FQNNGV. CDR3 length: 15 amino acids. Unique molecular identifiers tagged the TCRbeta library. TCRdb reprocessed the PCR reads with MiXCR, giving one entry per CDR3 protein. The repertoire holds 200,000 or so distinct CDR3 sequences, with about 7% as singletons. The clonotype originates from a boy younger than 10 with acute lymphoblastic leukemia, due to receive a stem cell transplant. V gene TRBV11-2 combines with J gene TRBJ2-5, with D perhaps assigned TRBD1 or TRBD2 (6 bases each). The material was PBMCs, obtained before TCRalphabeta/CD19-depleted stem cell transplant. CDR3 amino acids: CASSLGGAGHWTQYF. The CDR3, as DNA: TGTGCCAGCAGCTTAGGTGGGGCGGGACATTGGACCCAGTACTTC.